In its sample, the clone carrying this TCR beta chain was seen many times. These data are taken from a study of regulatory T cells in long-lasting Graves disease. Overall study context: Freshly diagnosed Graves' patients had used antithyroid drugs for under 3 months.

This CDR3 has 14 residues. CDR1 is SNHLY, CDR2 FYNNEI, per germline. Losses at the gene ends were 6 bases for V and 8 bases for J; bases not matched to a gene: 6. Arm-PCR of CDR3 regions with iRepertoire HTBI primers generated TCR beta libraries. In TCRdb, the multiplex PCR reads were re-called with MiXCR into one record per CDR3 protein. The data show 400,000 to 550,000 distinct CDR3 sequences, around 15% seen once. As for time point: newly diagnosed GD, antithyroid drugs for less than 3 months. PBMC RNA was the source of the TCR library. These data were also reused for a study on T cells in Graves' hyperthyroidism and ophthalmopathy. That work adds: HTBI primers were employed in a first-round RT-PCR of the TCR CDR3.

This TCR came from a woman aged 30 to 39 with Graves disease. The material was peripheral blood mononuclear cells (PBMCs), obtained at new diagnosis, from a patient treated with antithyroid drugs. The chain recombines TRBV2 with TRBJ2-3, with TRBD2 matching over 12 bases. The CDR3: CASRSLAGGGTQYF. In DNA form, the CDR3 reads TGTGCCAGCAGATCACTAGCGGGAGGTGGTACGCAGTATTTT.